This T cell receptor (beta chain) was sequenced for a study of blood T cell repertoires in COVID-19. Study context: COVID-19 samples from acute and convalescent phases originated in the United States, Italy and Spain. Sources were T cells, B-cell-depleted T cells, or PBMCs; the material itself was cDNA or gDNA.

Trimming removed 8 bases from V and 4 bases from J, with 11 bases in between. The CDR3 has 12 amino acids. Germline V gene sequence: CDR1 LNHDA, CDR2 SQIVND (reference sequence). Authors' data handling: Amplification of reference gene primers was used by the study to estimate nucleated cell counts. Assay used: immunoSEQ multiplex PCR; TCRdb lists only in-frame clones, some missing. The V and J calls and clone size come from that table; D and trimming were worked out from the DNA. Of around 100,000 clones in the sample, almost 80% were seen once. With regard to this clone: Other DNA sequences in this sample translate to the same CDR3.

The gene calls are TRBV19 and TRBJ2-5; D is possibly TRBD2 (6 bases). Material: peripheral blood. The source of this sequence is a man between 65 and 85 years old with active or convalescent COVID-19. CDR3 in amino acids: CASSRGGETQYF. The CDR3 nucleotides read TGTGCCAGTTCCCGGGGAGGAGAGACCCAGTACTTC. The full variable domain, completed using reference TRBV19 and TRBJ2-5, is DGGITQSPKYLFRKEGQNVTLSCEQNLNHDAMYWYRQDPGQGLRLIYYSQIVNDFQKGDIAEGYSVSREKKESFPLTVTSAQKNPTAFYLCASSRGGETQYFGPGTRLLVL.